The 7 T cell receptor beta chains below all came from one sample that was sequenced in a study of blood T cells in healthy people across ages. For the second PCR, which ran for roughly 7 to 11 cycles, a sample-barcoded 5' primer and a J-beta primer mix were used. A single record per CDR3 protein comes from TCRdb applying MiXCR to the 5' RACE reads. The sample lists about 1,600,000 distinct CDR3 sequences, 40% to 50% seen once, with 7.9% in the top ten. The specimen sequenced was blood. The receptors come from a woman aged 18-35 years in good health.

In this sample, this clonotype turned up a few times. Germline and junction disagree at one end, which may indicate a read error. CDR3 residues: CASSKGDSSWAETQYF. In DNA, the CDR3 is TGTGCCAGCAGTAAGGGGGACTCGTCTTGGGCGGAGACTCAGTACTTC. V gene TRBV28 combines with J gene TRBJ2-5; D may match TRBD1 or TRBD2 (6 bases each). There are 16 residues in the CDR3. CDR1 is MDHEN, CDR2 SYDVKM, per germline.

This clonotype was detected a few times. This sequence joins TRBV3-1 and TRBJ1-2; D is ambiguous. V was shortened by 0 bases and J by 8 bases, with 10 bases between the two germline ends. The CDR3 consists of 13 residues. Germline V gene sequence: CDR1 LGHDT, CDR2 YNNKEL (reference sequence). The CDR3 DNA follows: TGTGCCAGCAGCCAAGAGGCTGGGGAGGGCTACACCTTC. Translated: CASSQEAGEGYTF.

The chain uses TRBV7-2 and TRBJ2-5, with TRBD2 identical over 14 bases. The DNA end is a closer match to TRBJ2-7, so the J assignment may be wrong. Germline CDR1 SGHTA, CDR2 FQGNSA. This CDR3 contains 18 residues. This CDR3 is CASSLASGLAGALYEQYF. The CDR3 DNA reads as TGTGCCAGCAGCTTAGCCTCGGGACTAGCGGGAGCCCTGTACGAGCAGTACTTC.

The genes are TRBV20-1 and TRBJ1-6; D is ambiguous. CDR1 is DFQATT and CDR2 is SNEGSKA in the germline V gene (reference sequence). Trimming shortened V by 7 bases and J by 2 bases, and 15 bases separated the two germline ends. CDR3 length: 15 residues. The CDR3 is CSVHNGQAYNSPLHF. The CDR3 coding sequence is TGCAGTGTCCATAACGGGCAGGCCTATAATTCACCCCTCCACTTT.

The chain has TRBV12-3 or TRBV12-4 and TRBJ1-2; D is undetermined. CDR3 length: 13 amino acids. V shed 0 bases and J shed 8 bases, with 10 bases lying between them. The DNA for the CDR3 is TGTGCCAGCAGTTTAGCCGAGAGGAGGGGCTACACCTTC. It specifies CASSLAERRGYTF.

V usage is TRBV10-3 and J usage is TRBJ1-5; possible D gene TRBD1, 5 bases. There are 14 residues in the CDR3. V lost 10 bases and J lost 0, with 13 bases in between. Germline CDR1 reads ENHRY; CDR2 reads SYGVKD. The CDR3 region is CATASTDSNQPQHF. CDR3 DNA: TGTGCCACCGCATCGACAGATAGCAATCAGCCCCAGCATTTT.

The chain links TRBV20-1 to TRBJ1-2; TRBD1 agrees at 7 bases. Germline V gene lookup returns CDR1 DFQATT and CDR2 SNEGSKA (reference sequence). Trimming cost V 0 bases and J 5 bases; bases outside gene matches: 9. The length of the CDR3 is 15 residues. In nucleotides, the CDR3 is TGCAGTGCTAGAGATCGGAGGGGGCGTCTTTATGGCTACACCTTC. This gives the protein CSARDRRGRLYGYTF.